Included here is one T cell receptor beta chain sequence, with context. Its antigen is undetermined. Repertoires were generated with immunoSEQ multiplex PCR, while TCRdb's copy carries only in-frame clones and drops some. The data hold some 51,000 clones, with about 90% observed a single time. The CDR3 is 15 amino acids. The germline gives CDR1 MNHEY, CDR2 SMNVEV (reference sequence). The junction had 5 bases not matched to a gene; V was cut back by 4 bases and J by 2 bases. The sample belongs to a study of PD-L1 blockade in urothelial cancer. Whole-study context: The median number of T cells present in blood samples was approximately 140,000. Study results and limitations: For durable-benefit patients, tumor-associated blood clones expanded more at 3 weeks.

The receptor comes from a man aged 60 to 75 with urothelial cancer. The chain joins TRBV27 to TRBJ2-7, with 10 nucleotides matching TRBD2. Here the sequenced sample was PBMCs, taken around atezolizumab (anti-PD-L1) treatment. In DNA form, the CDR3 reads TGTGCCAGCAGTTCACCCGGGACTAGCGCCTACGAGCAGTACTTC. Translating it yields CASSSPGTSAYEQYF.